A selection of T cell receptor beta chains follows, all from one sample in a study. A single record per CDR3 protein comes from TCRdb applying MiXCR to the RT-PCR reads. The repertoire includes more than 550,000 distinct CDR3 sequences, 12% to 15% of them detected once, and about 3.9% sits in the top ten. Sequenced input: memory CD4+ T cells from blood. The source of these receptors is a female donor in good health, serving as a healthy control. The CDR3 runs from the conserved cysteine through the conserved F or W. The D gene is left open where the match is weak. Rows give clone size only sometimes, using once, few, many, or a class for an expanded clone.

CDR3aa: CASSQGDTRSGANVLTF
CDR3nt: TGCGCCAGCAGCCAAGGGGACACACGCTCTGGGGCCAACGTCCTGACTTTC
v_gene: TRBV4-1
j_gene: TRBJ2-6
d_gene: .
abundance: .

CDR3aa: CASSLRSPGPYEQYF
CDR3nt: TGTGCCAGCAGCTTAAGAAGTCCGGGTCCCTACGAGCAGTACTTC
v_gene: TRBV11-2
j_gene: TRBJ2-7
d_gene: .
abundance: many

CDR3aa: CASSPKLASGTDTQYF
CDR3nt: TGTGCCAGCAGCCCGAAGTTGGCTAGCGGCACAGATACGCAGTATTTT
v_gene: TRBV11-2
j_gene: TRBJ2-3
d_gene: .
abundance: .

CDR3aa: CASSLRQDPSNEQYF
CDR3nt: TGTGCCAGCAGCCTTCGACAGGACCCTTCGAACGAGCAGTACTTC
v_gene: TRBV9
j_gene: TRBJ2-7
d_gene: .
abundance: few

CDR3aa: CSASYQITGELFF
CDR3nt: TGCAGTGCTAGTTATCAGATCACCGGGGAGCTGTTTTTT
v_gene: TRBV20-1
j_gene: TRBJ2-2
d_gene: .
abundance: .

CDR3aa: CASSYGTPDTQYF
CDR3nt: TGTGCCAGCAGCTACGGGACCCCGGATACGCAGTATTTT
v_gene: TRBV5-4
j_gene: TRBJ2-3
d_gene: .
abundance: few

CDR3aa: CASSFKPDWVDEQYF
CDR3nt: TGCGCCAGCAGCTTTAAGCCCGACTGGGTTGACGAGCAGTACTTC
v_gene: TRBV5-1
j_gene: TRBJ2-7
d_gene: .
abundance: .

CDR3aa: CAWSGQGAWGTFF
CDR3nt: TGTGCCTGGAGCGGACAGGGGGCCTGGGGAACTTTCTTT
v_gene: TRBV30
j_gene: TRBJ1-1
d_gene: TRBD1
abundance: many

CDR3aa: CASSIRGEDTQYF
CDR3nt: TGTGCCAGCAGCATTCGAGGGGAAGATACGCAGTATTTT
v_gene: TRBV5-4
j_gene: TRBJ2-3
d_gene: .
abundance: many

CDR3aa: CATYLGTGAYEQFF
CDR3nt: TGTGCCACCTACCTCGGGACAGGGGCGTATGAGCAGTTCTTC
v_gene: TRBV5-6
j_gene: TRBJ2-1
d_gene: TRBD1
abundance: many

CDR3aa: CASSTERSDTQYF
CDR3nt: TGTGCCAGCAGTACGGAGCGGTCAGATACGCAGTATTTT
v_gene: TRBV6-1
j_gene: TRBJ2-3
d_gene: .
abundance: .

CDR3aa: CASSEGYGNQPQHF
CDR3nt: TGTGCCAGCAGTGAGGGATATGGCAATCAGCCCCAGCATTTT
v_gene: TRBV7-2
j_gene: TRBJ1-5
d_gene: .
abundance: many

CDR3aa: CASSAQGAPQHF
CDR3nt: TGTGCCAGCAGCGCTCAGGGGGCTCCCCAGCATTTT
v_gene: TRBV7-2
j_gene: TRBJ1-5
d_gene: TRBD1
abundance: .

CDR3aa: CASSKLAGDRETQYF
CDR3nt: TGTGCCAGCAGTAAACTAGCGGGGGATCGAGAGACCCAGTACTTC
v_gene: TRBV27
j_gene: TRBJ2-5
d_gene: TRBD2
abundance: few

CDR3aa: CASSYSGQGDYGYTF
CDR3nt: TGTGCCAGCAGTTACTCCGGACAGGGAGACTATGGCTACACCTTC
v_gene: TRBV6-5
j_gene: TRBJ1-2
d_gene: TRBD1
abundance: few

CDR3aa: CSVGKQFF
CDR3nt: TGCAGCGTAGGAAAGCAGTTCTTC
v_gene: TRBV29-1
j_gene: TRBJ2-1
d_gene: .
abundance: many

CDR3aa: CASSFGGPNSNQPQHF
CDR3nt: TGTGCCAGCAGTTTCGGCGGTCCTAATAGCAATCAGCCCCAGCATTTT
v_gene: TRBV12-3/TRBV12-4
j_gene: TRBJ1-5
d_gene: .
abundance: .

CDR3aa: CSAVRHDYGYTF
CDR3nt: TGCAGTGCTGTGCGACATGACTATGGCTACACCTTC
v_gene: TRBV20-1
j_gene: TRBJ1-2
d_gene: .
abundance: few

CDR3aa: CSVQGGNTEAFF
CDR3nt: TGCAGCGTCCAGGGGGGAAACACTGAAGCTTTCTTT
v_gene: TRBV29-1
j_gene: TRBJ1-1
d_gene: TRBD1
abundance: many

CDR3aa: CASSYHEGAIYF
CDR3nt: TGTGCCAGCAGTTATCACGAGGGAGCCATATATTTT
v_gene: TRBV6-6
j_gene: TRBJ1-3
d_gene: .
abundance: few

CDR3aa: CASSNRRTTNEQFF
CDR3nt: TGTGCCAGTAGTAACAGGAGGACGACCAATGAGCAGTTCTTC
v_gene: TRBV19
j_gene: TRBJ2-1
d_gene: .
abundance: .

CDR3aa: CASSVASTAGSGNTIYF
CDR3nt: TGTGCCAGCAGCGTAGCATCAACCGCGGGTTCTGGAAACACCATATATTTT
v_gene: TRBV9
j_gene: TRBJ1-3
d_gene: .
abundance: few

CDR3aa: CASTMRPSVIGELFF
CDR3nt: TGTGCCAGCACTATGCGGCCCTCGGTAATCGGGGAGCTGTTTTTT
v_gene: TRBV12-3/TRBV12-4
j_gene: TRBJ2-2
d_gene: .
abundance: many

CDR3aa: CASSSHEDRNNEQFF
CDR3nt: TGTGCCAGCAGTTCCCATGAGGACAGAAACAATGAGCAGTTCTTC
v_gene: TRBV6-6
j_gene: TRBJ2-1
d_gene: .
abundance: few